A selection of T cell receptor beta chains follows, all from one sample in a study of OX40 agonist ivuxolimab in advanced cancers. The method was immunoSEQ multiplex PCR; TCRdb's version includes in-frame clones alone and lacks a portion of them. The table lists 100,000 to 120,000 clones, around nine tenths of them singletons. The sequenced sample was CD4+ or CD8+ T cells sorted from blood, obtained in a trial of the OX40 agonist ivuxolimab. These receptor sequences come from an adult with an advanced solid tumor such as melanoma, head and neck, liver or kidney cancer. CDR3s include the opening cysteine and the closing phenylalanine or tryptophan. A D gene is named only where the DNA matches it firmly. Clone size is stated in some rows and not others, as once, few, many or a class when expanded.

NA	TRBV28	TRBJ1-1	once	TGTGCCAGCAGCCTGAGGCGCACTGAAGCTTTCTTT	CASSLRRTEAFF
TRBD1	TRBV4-3	TRBJ1-2	NA	TGCGCCAGCAGCCAAGGCTCAGGGGGTACGTCTCTCGGCTACACCTTC	CASSQGSGGTSLGYTF
NA	TRBV27	TRBJ2-7	NA	TGTGCCACTTCCTTTGGGGACACTCTCTACGAGCAGTACTTC	CATSFGDTLYEQYF
NA	TRBV28	TRBJ2-3	NA	TGTGCCAGCAGTTTAGGGCTCTCTACCGGAGCAGATACGCAGTATTTT	CASSLGLSTGADTQYF
NA	TRBV19	TRBJ2-2	few	TGTGCCAGCCACGAGAGCGGGTTCACCGGGGAGCTGTTTTTT	CASHESGFTGELFF
TRBD2	TRBV19	TRBJ2-7	NA	TGTGCCAGTAGTTTCCCTCCCAGACTAGCGGGCCCTTTCTTTACGCAGTACTTC	CASSFPPRLAGPFFTQYF
NA	TRBV7-9	TRBJ1-2	once	TGTGCCAGCAGCTTAGAAGGTTACTATGGCTACACCTTC	CASSLEGYYGYTF
NA	TRBV4-2	TRBJ1-3	NA	TGTGCCAGCAGACACCATCGGGAGGATACATCTGGAAACACCATATATTTT	CASRHHREDTSGNTIYF
TRBD1	TRBV7-2	TRBJ1-5	NA	TGTGCCAGCAGCTCGACAGGGGCCAATCAGCCCCAGCATTTT	CASSSTGANQPQHF
NA	TRBV28	TRBJ1-6	NA	TGTGCCAGCAGACCCTACCCGGATTCACCCCTCCACTTT	CASRPYPDSPLHF
TRBD1	TRBV5-1	TRBJ1-5	NA	TGCGCCAGCAGCCCGGAGGGGACAGGGAGGGATCAGCCCCAGCATTTT	CASSPEGTGRDQPQHF
TRBD2	TRBV6-5	TRBJ2-1	NA	TGTGCCAGCAGTACTAGCGGGGGGGCTGGAAATGAGCAGTTCTTC	CASSTSGGAGNEQFF
NA	TRBV18	TRBJ1-2	NA	TGTGCCAGCTCACCGGGTGAAGGGTTTGGCTACACCTTC	CASSPGEGFGYTF
NA	TRBV2	TRBJ1-5	NA	TGTGCCAGCAGAGCCGGGAGAGGATCTCAGCCCCAGCATTTT	CASRAGRGSQPQHF
NA	TRBV27	TRBJ1-5	NA	TGTGCCAGCAGTTTAAATCCCCTCTCCCGGGAGAAGCCCCAGCATTTT	CASSLNPLSREKPQHF
NA	TRBV18	TRBJ2-5	NA	TGTGCCAGCTCACCATACCGAGGCCGGGAGACCCAGTACTTC	CASSPYRGRETQYF
NA	TRBV7-6	TRBJ2-6	NA	TGTGCCAGCAGCGAGAGGGACACTGGGGCCAACGTCCTGACTTTC	CASSERDTGANVLTF
NA	TRBV4-3	TRBJ1-4	once	TGCGCCAGCAGTAAGGTACTTTTCGAAAAACTGTTTTTT	CASSKVLFEKLFF
TRBD1	TRBV6-6	TRBJ2-5	NA	TGTGCCAGCACTATCGGGGACAGACCAGAGACCCAGTACTTC	CASTIGDRPETQYF
NA	TRBV7-2	TRBJ1-3	few	TGTGCCAGCAGCTTACAGATACACTCTGGAAACACCATATATTTT	CASSLQIHSGNTIYF
TRBD1	TRBV7-2	TRBJ2-1	NA	TGTGCCAGCAGCCCAAAGACCCCAAGACAGGGACGAGGGGACAATGAGCAGTTCTTC	CASSPKTPRQGRGDNEQFF
TRBD1	TRBV7-2	TRBJ1-4	NA	TGTGCCAGCAGTCGGGCGGGACAGAATGAAAAACTGTTTTTT	CASSRAGQNEKLFF
TRBD1	TRBV7-2	TRBJ1-5	NA	TGTGCCAGCAGCTTATCGGGACAGAGCAATCAGCCCCAGCATTTT	CASSLSGQSNQPQHF
TRBD2	TRBV27	TRBJ2-1	NA	TGTGCCAGCAGTTCGACTAGCGGGGGTACCTACAATGAGCAGTTCTTC	CASSSTSGGTYNEQFF
NA	TRBV6-1	TRBJ2-7	NA	TGTGCCAGCAGTGTTGCCACACGCTACGAGCAGTACTTC	CASSVATRYEQYF
NA	TRBV4-3	TRBJ1-4	NA	TGCGCCAGCACCACAGAGTTAAATGAAAAACTGTTTTTT	CASTTELNEKLFF
NA	TRBV7-2	TRBJ2-7	NA	TGTGCCAGCAGCTTACACTCGGTTAACTACGAGCAGTACTTC	CASSLHSVNYEQYF
NA	TRBV25-1	TRBJ2-7	NA	TGTGCCAGCAGTGAATCGACAGTCTCCTACGAGCAGTACTTC	CASSESTVSYEQYF
TRBD1	TRBV30	TRBJ1-2	NA	TGTGCCTGGGGCCGGGACAGACCCTATGGCTACACCTTC	CAWGRDRPYGYTF
NA	TRBV4-3	TRBJ2-7	NA	TGCGCCAGCAGCACGTCTCGGCCCTCCTACGAGCAGTACTTC	CASSTSRPSYEQYF
NA	TRBV28	TRBJ2-5	NA	TGTGCCAGCAAGAGCAAAGGGGAGGAGACCCAGTACTTC	CASKSKGEETQYF
NA	TRBV7-9	TRBJ2-2	NA	TGTGCCAGCAGCTTTGGTCAGGCCTTACGGGACACCGGGGAGCTGTTTTTT	CASSFGQALRDTGELFF
NA	TRBV18	TRBJ2-2	NA	TGTGCCAGCTCTCCGACCACCTCGAAGAGCGGGGAGCTGTTTTTT	CASSPTTSKSGELFF
NA	TRBV7-3	TRBJ2-1	NA	TGTGCCAGCAGCTTAACGGGAGACAGCTCCTACAATGAGCAGTTCTTC	CASSLTGDSSYNEQFF
TRBD2	TRBV27	TRBJ2-7	once	TGTGCCAGCAGTTTACGGCGGGAGGCTAGGAGCTCCTACGAGCAGTACTTC	CASSLRREARSSYEQYF
NA	TRBV29-1	TRBJ2-3	NA	TGCAGCGTTGAGAAAGGGAGCACAGATACGCAGTATTTT	CSVEKGSTDTQYF
NA	TRBV30	TRBJ2-5	NA	TGTGCCTGGAGTGAAGAGGGTAGAAGAGAGACCCAGTACTTC	CAWSEEGRRETQYF
NA	TRBV5-1	TRBJ2-3	NA	TGCGCCAGCAGCTTGGATGTAGCAGATCCTACAGATACGCAGTATTTT	CASSLDVADPTDTQYF
TRBD1	TRBV7-9	TRBJ2-5	NA	TGTGCCAGCAGCTTATTAGGGGGACAGGATCAAGAGACCCAGTACTTC	CASSLLGGQDQETQYF
TRBD1	TRBV28	TRBJ1-2	NA	TGTGCCAGCCGGGGAGGGGGCTGGGAGGCTAGGGGCTACACCTTC	CASRGGGWEARGYTF
NA	TRBV15	TRBJ2-2	NA	TGTGCCACCAGCAGGGGCAGCCTCACCGGGGAGCTGTTTTTT	CATSRGSLTGELFF
TRBD2	TRBV4-3	TRBJ2-2	NA	TGCGCCAGCACCCGACGGGCGGGGCTAGCGGGTAGCAACACCGGGGAGCTGTTTTTT	CASTRRAGLAGSNTGELFF
NA	TRBV7-2	TRBJ1-2	NA	TGTGCCAGCAGCTTGGACAGACTCTCTAACTATGGCTACACCTTC	CASSLDRLSNYGYTF
TRBD1	TRBV5-4	TRBJ1-6	few	TGTGCCAGCAGCTTGACAGGGGGTGTTAATTCACCCCTCCACTTT	CASSLTGGVNSPLHF
NA	TRBV5-4	TRBJ1-6	NA	TGTGCCAGCAGTTTAGACAGCGCTTATTCACCCCTCCACTTT	CASSLDSAYSPLHF
TRBD1	TRBV13	TRBJ2-7	NA	TGTGCCAGCAGCACCCGGGACAGAAACTACGAGCAGTACTTC	CASSTRDRNYEQYF
NA	TRBV18	TRBJ2-1	NA	TGTGCCAGCTCACGGCTAGGGGGGACCTACAATGAGCAGTTCTTC	CASSRLGGTYNEQFF
NA	TRBV30	TRBJ2-2	NA	TGTGCCTGGAGGGCCAGGGGCGGGAACACCGGGGAGCTGTTTTTT	CAWRARGGNTGELFF
NA	TRBV7-2	TRBJ2-1	NA	TGTGCCAGCAGCCCAAGGAGGAACTCCTACAATGAGCAGTTCTTC	CASSPRRNSYNEQFF
TRBD1	TRBV15	TRBJ1-1	NA	TGTGCCACCAGCATACTCGGACAGGGGCGGGCTGAAGCTTTCTTT	CATSILGQGRAEAFF
NA	TRBV27	TRBJ2-7	NA	TGTGCCAGCAGGGGGAGGGGGAATACCTACGAGCAGTACTTC	CASRGRGNTYEQYF
NA	TRBV5-1	TRBJ2-1	NA	TGCGCCAGCAGCTTGGAGGTTCTGACGTACAATGAGCAGTTCTTC	CASSLEVLTYNEQFF
NA	TRBV6-1	TRBJ1-5	NA	TGTGCCAGCAGTGGGGCAGTTAATCAGCCCCAGCATTTT	CASSGAVNQPQHF
NA	TRBV25-1	TRBJ1-2	NA	TGTGCCAGCAGTGAATCCTCTGGCTATGGCTACACCTTC	CASSESSGYGYTF
NA	TRBV6-1	TRBJ1-1	NA	TGTGCCAGCAGTGAAGCGAGGGGGAGGGTCAGATTCGATTACACTGAAGCTTTCTTT	CASSEARGRVRFDYTEAFF
NA	TRBV6-5	TRBJ2-5	NA	TGTGCCAGCAGTCAACCGGGAGAAAGAGAGACCCAGTACTTC	CASSQPGERETQYF
NA	TRBV7-3	TRBJ2-2	NA	TGTGCCAGCAGCTTAACGAGGGACGACACCGGGGAGCTGTTTTTT	CASSLTRDDTGELFF